The 20 T cell receptor beta chains in this list originate from one sample, sequenced in a study of cytomegalovirus exposure and HLA in healthy donors. Profiling relied on immunoSEQ multiplex PCR, and the TCRdb table lists in-frame clones only, not all of them. Of under 85,000 clones in the sample, 80% to 95% were seen once. Sequencing input: PBMCs. The receptors were sampled from a young man in good health and CMV-seropositive.

This chain joins TRBV5-1 and TRBJ2-7, with TRBD1 matching over 10 bases. The V gene's germline CDR1 is SGHRS and CDR2 YFSETQ. The length of the CDR3 is 16 residues. Losses at the gene ends were 4 bases for V and 2 bases for J; bases not matched to a gene: 9. The CDR3 sequence: CASSSGVGQGAYEQYF. The CDR3 coding sequence is TGCGCCAGCAGCAGTGGGGTTGGACAGGGGGCCTACGAGCAGTACTTC.

This rearrangement joins TRBV9 to TRBJ1-5, with D hard to call. Per the germline V gene, CDR1 is SGDLS and CDR2 is YYNGEE. The CDR3 is 15 residues long. The germline V and J ends were trimmed by 0 bases and 6 bases, with 13 bases remaining between them. The CDR3 nucleotides read TGTGCCAGCAGCGTAGGGGAGGGTTTGAGTCAGCCCCAGCATTTT. It yields the protein CASSVGEGLSQPQHF.

The V call is TRBV5-1, the J call TRBJ2-1, with 11 bases that match TRBD2. CDR1 and CDR2 from the germline V gene are SGHRS and YFSETQ. V lost 0 bases to trimming and J lost 5 bases; unmatched junction nucleotides: 13. There are 19 residues in the CDR3. CDR3 amino acids: CASSLGEGLAGGPNNEQFF. CDR3 sequence (DNA): TGCGCCAGCAGCTTGGGTGAAGGGCTAGCGGGAGGCCCAAACAATGAGCAGTTCTTC.

The sample holds one count of this clone. The chain recombines TRBV18 with TRBJ1-1, with D possibly matching TRBD1 (6 bases). V was pared by 5 bases and J by 5 bases, with 12 bases between. The CDR3 runs to 13 residues. Germline CDR1 reads KGHSH; CDR2 reads LQKENI. CDR3 bases: TGTGCCAGCTCATCGACAGGCCCGACTGAAGCTTTCTTT. This sequence encodes CASSSTGPTEAFF.

V and J are TRBV7-6 and TRBJ2-7, with TRBD1 matching over 10 bases. In germline, CDR1 is SGHVS, CDR2 FNYEAQ. The CDR3 loop spans 15 amino acids. V shed 4 bases and J 0 bases; nucleotides not matched to a gene: 3. The CDR3 DNA is TGTGCCAGCAGCTCGACAGGGGGCGTCTCCTACGAGCAGTACTTC. This gives the protein CASSSTGGVSYEQYF.

CDR3 protein: CASSQGVRAEQYF. The CDR3 DNA follows: TGCGCCAGCAGCCAAGGTGTGAGGGCCGAGCAGTACTTC. The chain links TRBV4-1 to TRBJ2-7, with D possibly being TRBD2 (5 bases). CDR3 length: 13 amino acids. The germline gives CDR1 MGHRA, CDR2 YSYEKL. The V end lost 1 base, the J end lost 6 bases, and 10 bases lay between the germline ends.

The chain uses TRBV2 and TRBJ2-1, with 9 nucleotides matching TRBD2. The germline V gene encodes CDR1 SNHLY and CDR2 FYNNEI. The CDR3 is 16 residues long. After removal of 4 bases from V and 8 bases from J, the junction contained 12 bases not matched to a gene. CDR3 DNA: TGTGCCAGCAGTGTGACCGGGACTAGCTCCACCGATGAGCAGTTCTTC. Amino acid sequence: CASSVTGTSSTDEQFF. The whole variable domain, remainder taken from reference TRBV2 and TRBJ2-1, is EPEVTQTPSHQVTQMGQEVILRCVPISNHLYFYWYRQILGQKVEFLVSFYNNEISEKSEIFDDQFSVERPDGSNFTLKIRSTKLEDSAMYFCASSVTGTSSTDEQFFGPGTRLTVL.

This sequence joins TRBV4-1 and TRBJ1-5, with D unresolved. The CDR3 has 18 residues. Germline CDR1 and CDR2: MGHRA and YSYEKL. V was pared by 0 bases and J by 0 bases, with 15 bases between. The CDR3 sequence is CASSQDPGPAYSNQPQHF. The CDR3 DNA is TGCGCCAGCAGCCAAGATCCAGGCCCGGCGTATAGCAATCAGCCCCAGCATTTT.

This clone was recorded only once. The junction does not match germline at one end; this may be a read error. J is TRBJ2-2 and V is TRBV7-8; 8 bases align to TRBD1. Germline CDR1 reads SGHVS; CDR2 reads FQNEAQ. The CDR3 length is 15 residues. CDR3 region: CTSSPEQGVPGELFF. In nucleotides, the CDR3 is TGTACCAGCAGCCCCGAACAGGGGGTCCCCGGGGAGCTGTTTTTT.

The chain combines TRBV6-4 with TRBJ2-3; 7 bases are a match to TRBD2. Per the germline V gene, CDR1 is MRHNA and CDR2 is SNTAGT. The CDR3 loop spans 16 amino acids. With V trimmed by 3 bases and J by 3 bases, 9 bases remained unmatched. CDR3 residues: CASSESGGSVTDTQYF. In DNA form, the CDR3 reads TGTGCCAGCAGTGAGAGCGGCGGGAGTGTGACAGATACGCAGTATTTT.

The chain recombines TRBV14 with TRBJ2-7; D is uncertain. This CDR3 has 11 amino acids. CDR1 is SGHDN and CDR2 is FVKESK in the germline V gene. Trimming took off 3 bases at V and 6 bases at J, with 6 bases between the two ends. The CDR3 DNA follows: TGTGCCAGCAGCCATAATTTCGAGCAGTACTTC. It translates to CASSHNFEQYF.

V and J are TRBV9 and TRBJ2-4; 7 nucleotides match TRBD1. The CDR3 contains 16 residues. Per germline, CDR1 SGDLS and CDR2 YYNGEE. The V and J ends lost 0 bases and 11 bases, in that order; junction bases with no gene match: 14. The DNA for the CDR3 is TGTGCCAGCAGCGTAGCTTCCTCATTCGGACAGGCGCTTCAGTACTTC. Translating gives CASSVASSFGQALQYF.

The chain links TRBV27 to TRBJ2-7; 7 bases fit TRBD2. Per germline, CDR1 MNHEY and CDR2 SMNVEV (reference sequence). This CDR3 is 12 amino acids long. V shed 6 bases, J shed 4 bases, and the junction held 3 bases outside the gene matches. CDR3 bases: TGTGCCAGCAGCGGGGGGATTTACGAGCAGTACTTC. Its translation: CASSGGIYEQYF.

This clone has only one observation. J is TRBJ2-1 and V is TRBV6-4; 9 bases fit TRBD2. The CDR3 covers 16 residues. V trimming: 2 bases; J trimming: 4 bases; junction bases outside the gene matches: 6. Germline assignment: CDR1 MRHNA and CDR2 SNTAGT. In DNA form, the CDR3 reads TGTGCCAGCAGTGACAAAGCGGGAGGTTTGTACAATGAGCAGTTCTTC. Translation: CASSDKAGGLYNEQFF.

The chain joins TRBV29-1 to TRBJ1-5; 7 bases agree with TRBD1. The CDR3 runs 14 residues. The V and J ends lost 4 bases and 0 bases, in that order; junction bases with no gene match: 3. Germline V gene sequence: CDR1 SQVTM, CDR2 ANQGSEA. The CDR3 bases are TGCAGCGTTGCCCGGGACAGTAGCAATCAGCCCCAGCATTTT. Translation gives CSVARDSSNQPQHF.

The CDR3, as DNA: TGTGCCAGCAGCCGAAGAAGACTAGCGGGAGGGTGGAATGAGCAGTTCTTC. Amino acid sequence: CASSRRRLAGGWNEQFF. J is TRBJ2-1 and V is TRBV14; 14 bases are shared with TRBD2. Germline lookup yields CDR1 SGHDN and CDR2 FVKESK. V lost 4 bases to trimming and J lost 7 bases; unmatched junction nucleotides: 9. The CDR3 contains 17 residues.

The rearrangement joins TRBV11-2 to TRBJ1-2; possible D gene TRBD1, 5 bases. CDR3 length: 14 amino acids. Germline CDR1 and CDR2: SGHAT and FQNNGV. V gave up 2 bases and J gave up 8 bases, with 15 bases separating them. The CDR3 loop is CASSLRLSGDGYTF. CDR3 nucleotides: TGTGCCAGCAGCTTAAGATTATCGGGGGACGGCTACACCTTC.

This clone has a handful of counts. This chain links TRBV18 with TRBJ2-7; possibly TRBD1 for D (5 bases). Germline values: CDR1 KGHSH, CDR2 LQKENI. The V end lost 3 bases, the J end lost 12 bases, and 21 bases lay between the germline ends. The CDR3 runs to 14 residues. As DNA, the CDR3 is TGTGCCAGCTCACCCCAGACAGAGACCCTTCGGGTGTACTTC. This sequence encodes CASSPQTETLRVYF.

The CDR3: CASTDTGTGGNEQFF. The CDR3 DNA follows: TGTGCCAGCACCGACACCGGGACAGGGGGGAATGAGCAGTTCTTC. The chain links TRBV6-6 to TRBJ2-1, with TRBD1 identical over 11 bases. Germline V CDR1 and CDR2: MNHNY, SVGAGI (reference sequence). Trimming cost V 7 bases and J 7 bases; bases outside gene matches: 9. The CDR3 is made up of 15 amino acids.

This chain joins TRBV6-5 and TRBJ2-7; 7 nucleotides line up with TRBD1. Germline values: CDR1 MNHEY, CDR2 SVGAGI. The J segment lost 4 bases and the V segment lost 6 bases, leaving 9 bases of the junction unmatched. The CDR3 length is 14 residues. CDR3 nucleotides: TGTGCCAGCAGCCCACTACGGGACAGTTACGAGCAGTACTTC. This gives the protein CASSPLRDSYEQYF.